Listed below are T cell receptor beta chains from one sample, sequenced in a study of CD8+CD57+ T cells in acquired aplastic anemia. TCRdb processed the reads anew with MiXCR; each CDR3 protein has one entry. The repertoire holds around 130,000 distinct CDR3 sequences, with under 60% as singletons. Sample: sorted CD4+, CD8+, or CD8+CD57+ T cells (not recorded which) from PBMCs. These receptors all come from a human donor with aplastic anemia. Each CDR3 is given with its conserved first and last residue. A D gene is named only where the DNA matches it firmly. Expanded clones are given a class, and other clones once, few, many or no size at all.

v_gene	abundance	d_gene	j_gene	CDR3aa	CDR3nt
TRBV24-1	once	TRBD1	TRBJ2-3	CATSDGDRSRTDTQYF	TGTGCCACCAGTGACGGGGACAGGAGCAGAACAGATACGCAGTATTTT
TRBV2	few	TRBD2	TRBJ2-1	CASASLAGGSHNEQFF	TGTGCCAGCGCCTCTCTAGCGGGAGGATCCCACAATGAGCAGTTCTTC
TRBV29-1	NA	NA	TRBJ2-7	CSVSGTSYEQYF	TGCAGCGTTTCCGGGACCTCCTACGAGCAGTACTTC
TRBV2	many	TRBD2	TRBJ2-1	CASRAAGGSYNEQFF	TGTGCCAGCAGGGCGGCGGGGGGAAGTTACAATGAGCAGTTCTTC
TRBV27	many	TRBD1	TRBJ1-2	CASKAGGGYGYTF	TGTGCCAGCAAAGCAGGGGGAGGCTATGGCTACACCTTC
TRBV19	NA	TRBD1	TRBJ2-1	CARQDRARVEQFF	TGTGCTAGACAGGACAGGGCCCGGGTTGAGCAGTTCTTC
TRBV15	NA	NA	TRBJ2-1	CATSPRDISYNEQFF	TGTGCCACCAGCCCGCGGGATATCTCCTACAATGAGCAGTTCTTC
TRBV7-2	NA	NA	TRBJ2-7	CASSGPGNKYEQYF	TGTGCCAGCAGCGGGCCAGGCAACAAATACGAGCAGTACTTC
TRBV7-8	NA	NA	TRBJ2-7	CASSLGTVTREQYF	TGTGCCAGCAGCTTGGGCACGGTCACGCGGGAGCAGTACTTC
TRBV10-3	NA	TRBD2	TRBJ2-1	CAITSGESSYSEQFF	TGTGCTATCACTAGCGGGGAAAGCTCCTACAGTGAGCAGTTCTTC
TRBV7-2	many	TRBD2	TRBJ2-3	CASSSGGSGSYGTQYF	TGTGCCAGCAGCTCGGGAGGGAGCGGGAGTTATGGTACGCAGTATTTT
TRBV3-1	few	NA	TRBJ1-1	CASSPRSHTEAFF	TGTGCCAGCAGCCCCAGGAGCCACACTGAAGCTTTCTTT
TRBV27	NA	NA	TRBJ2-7	CASSSSTEGLYEQYF	TGTGCCAGCAGTTCCTCAACAGAGGGCCTCTACGAGCAGTACTTC
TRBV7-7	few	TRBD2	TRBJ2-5	CASGAGGQETQYF	TGTGCTAGCGGGGCGGGGGGGCAAGAGACCCAGTACTTC
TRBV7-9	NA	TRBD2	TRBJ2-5	CASSLTSSQETQYF	TGTGCCAGCAGCTTGACTAGCAGCCAAGAGACCCAGTACTTC
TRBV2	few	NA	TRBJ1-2	CASRSIEDYGYTF	TGTGCCAGCAGGTCGATAGAGGACTATGGCTACACCTTC
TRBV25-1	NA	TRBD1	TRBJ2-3	CATSDPGQGKTDTQYF	TGTGCCACCAGTGATCCGGGACAGGGGAAGACAGATACGCAGTATTTT
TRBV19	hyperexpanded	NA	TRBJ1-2	CASNPRRGYTF	TGTGCCAGTAATCCTAGAAGAGGCTACACCTTC
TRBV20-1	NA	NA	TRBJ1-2	CSARGKGAAYGYTF	TGCAGTGCTAGGGGCAAAGGGGCCGCCTATGGCTACACCTTC
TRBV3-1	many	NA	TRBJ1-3	CASSQDSDTIYF	TGTGCCAGCAGCCAAGATTCGGACACCATATATTTT
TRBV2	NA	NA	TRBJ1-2	CASGLTVQSILNYGYTF	TGTGCCAGCGGACTGACAGTGCAGTCCATCCTTAACTATGGCTACACCTTC
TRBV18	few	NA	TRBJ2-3	CASSPDRASTDTQYF	TGTGCCAGCTCACCCGATCGAGCGAGCACAGATACGCAGTATTTT
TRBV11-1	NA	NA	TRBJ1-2	CASSLAGTALNYGYTF	TGTGCCAGCAGCTTAGCGGGGACGGCCCTTAACTATGGCTACACCTTC
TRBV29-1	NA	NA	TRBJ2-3	CSGGATPTQYF	TGCAGCGGGGGGGCTACCCCTACGCAGTATTTT